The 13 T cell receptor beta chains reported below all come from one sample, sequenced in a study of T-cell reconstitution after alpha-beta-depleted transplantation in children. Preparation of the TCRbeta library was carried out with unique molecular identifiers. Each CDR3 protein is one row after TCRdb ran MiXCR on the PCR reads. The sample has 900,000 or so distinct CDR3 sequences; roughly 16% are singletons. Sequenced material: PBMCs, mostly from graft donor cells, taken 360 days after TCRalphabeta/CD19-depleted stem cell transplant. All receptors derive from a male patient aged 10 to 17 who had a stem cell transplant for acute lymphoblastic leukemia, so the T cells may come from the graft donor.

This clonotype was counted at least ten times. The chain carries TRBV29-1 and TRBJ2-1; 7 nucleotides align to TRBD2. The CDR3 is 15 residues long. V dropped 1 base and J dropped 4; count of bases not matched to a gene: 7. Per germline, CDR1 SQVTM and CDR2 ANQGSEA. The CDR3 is CSVEGGGSDYNEQFF. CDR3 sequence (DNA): TGCAGCGTTGAAGGGGGGGGTAGCGATTACAATGAGCAGTTCTTC.

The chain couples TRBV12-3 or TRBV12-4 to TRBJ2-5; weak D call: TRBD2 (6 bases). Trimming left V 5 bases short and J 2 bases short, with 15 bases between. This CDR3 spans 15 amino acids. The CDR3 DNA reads TGTGCCAGCAGTATCCACCGTCGGGGGCAAGAGACCCAGTACTTC. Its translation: CASSIHRRGQETQYF.

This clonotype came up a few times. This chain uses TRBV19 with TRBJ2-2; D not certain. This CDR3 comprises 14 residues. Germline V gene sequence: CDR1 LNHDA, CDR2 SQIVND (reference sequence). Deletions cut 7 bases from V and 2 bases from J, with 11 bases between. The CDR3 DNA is TGTGCCAGTATGACGGGCCATAACACCGGGGAGCTGTTTTTT. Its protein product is CASMTGHNTGELFF.

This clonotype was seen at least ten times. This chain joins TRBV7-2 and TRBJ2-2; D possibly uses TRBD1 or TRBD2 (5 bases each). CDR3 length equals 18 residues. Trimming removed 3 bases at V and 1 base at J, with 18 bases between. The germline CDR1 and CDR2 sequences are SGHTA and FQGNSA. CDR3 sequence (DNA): TGTGCCAGCAGCTTCAAAGAGGCAGGGACGATGAACACCGGGGAGCTGTTTTTT. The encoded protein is CASSFKEAGTMNTGELFF.

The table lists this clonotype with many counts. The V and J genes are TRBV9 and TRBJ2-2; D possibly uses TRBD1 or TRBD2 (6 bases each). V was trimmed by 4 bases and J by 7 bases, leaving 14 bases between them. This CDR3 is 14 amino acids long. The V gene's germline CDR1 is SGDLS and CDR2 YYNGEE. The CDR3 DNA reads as TGTGCCAGCAGCCCCAGGGGCGGGATCGGGGAGCTGTTTTTT. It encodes CASSPRGGIGELFF. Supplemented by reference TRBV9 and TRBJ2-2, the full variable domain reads DSGVTQTPKHLITATGQRVTLRCSPRSGDLSVYWYQQSLDQGLQFLIQYYNGEERAKGNILERFSAQQFPDLHSELNLSSLELGDSALYFCASSPRGGIGELFFGEGSRLTVL.

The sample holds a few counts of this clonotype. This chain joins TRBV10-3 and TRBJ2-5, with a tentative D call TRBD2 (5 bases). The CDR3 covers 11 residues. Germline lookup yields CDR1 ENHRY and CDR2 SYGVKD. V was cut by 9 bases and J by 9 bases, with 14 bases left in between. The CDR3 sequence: CAIMGSAAQYF. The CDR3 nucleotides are TGTGCCATAATGGGGTCAGCGGCCCAGTACTTC.

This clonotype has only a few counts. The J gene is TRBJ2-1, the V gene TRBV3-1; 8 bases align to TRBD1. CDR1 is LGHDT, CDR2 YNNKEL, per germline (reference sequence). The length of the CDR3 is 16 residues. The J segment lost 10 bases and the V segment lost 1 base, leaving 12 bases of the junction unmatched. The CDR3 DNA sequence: TGTGCCAGCAGCCAAGCATTTTTATCTTCAGGGGGCGAGCAGTTCTTC. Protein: CASSQAFLSSGGEQFF.

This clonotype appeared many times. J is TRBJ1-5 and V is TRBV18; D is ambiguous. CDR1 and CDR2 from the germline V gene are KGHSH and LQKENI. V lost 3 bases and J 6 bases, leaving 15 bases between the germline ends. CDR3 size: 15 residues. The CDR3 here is CASSPGVFAGQPQHF. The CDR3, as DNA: TGTGCCAGCTCACCCGGAGTTTTCGCGGGTCAGCCCCAGCATTTT.

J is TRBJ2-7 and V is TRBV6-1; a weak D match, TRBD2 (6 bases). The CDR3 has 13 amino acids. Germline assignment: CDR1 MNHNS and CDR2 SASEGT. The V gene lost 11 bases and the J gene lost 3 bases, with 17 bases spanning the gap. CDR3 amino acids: CASRRREIYEQYF. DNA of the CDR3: TGTGCCTCGCGCCGACGGGAGATCTACGAGCAGTACTTC.

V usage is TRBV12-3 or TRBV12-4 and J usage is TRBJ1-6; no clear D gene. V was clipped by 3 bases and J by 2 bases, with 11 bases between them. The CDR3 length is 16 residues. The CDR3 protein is CASSFPVSAYNSPLHF. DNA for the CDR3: TGTGCCAGCAGTTTCCCAGTCAGTGCCTATAATTCACCCCTCCACTTT.

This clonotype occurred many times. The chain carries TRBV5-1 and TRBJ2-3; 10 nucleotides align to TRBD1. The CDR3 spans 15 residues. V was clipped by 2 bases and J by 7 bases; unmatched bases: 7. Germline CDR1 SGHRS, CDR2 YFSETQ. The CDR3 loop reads CASSFSGTGAYTQYF. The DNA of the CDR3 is TGCGCCAGCAGCTTCTCCGGGACAGGGGCATATACGCAGTATTTT.

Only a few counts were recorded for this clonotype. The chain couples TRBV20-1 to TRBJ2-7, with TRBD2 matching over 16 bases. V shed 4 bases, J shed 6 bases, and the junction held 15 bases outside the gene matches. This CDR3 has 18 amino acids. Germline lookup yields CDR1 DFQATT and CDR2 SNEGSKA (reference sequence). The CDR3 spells CSAKNPGTSGRARGEQYF. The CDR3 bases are TGCAGTGCTAAAAATCCCGGGACTAGCGGGAGGGCCAGAGGCGAGCAGTACTTC.

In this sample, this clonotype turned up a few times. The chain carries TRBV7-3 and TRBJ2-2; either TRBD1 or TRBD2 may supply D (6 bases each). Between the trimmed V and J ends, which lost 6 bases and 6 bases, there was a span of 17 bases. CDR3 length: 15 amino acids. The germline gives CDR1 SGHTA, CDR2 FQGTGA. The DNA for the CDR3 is TGTGCCAGCAGTTTAGGGGGGCCATCCCCCGGGGAGCTGTTTTTT. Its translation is CASSLGGPSPGELFF. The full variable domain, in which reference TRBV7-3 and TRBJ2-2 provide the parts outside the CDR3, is GAGVSQTPSNKVTEKGKYVELRCDPISGHTALYWYRQSLGQGPEFLIYFQGTGAADDSGLPNDRFFAVRPEGSVSTLKIQRTERGDSAVYLCASSLGGPSPGELFFGEGSRLTVL.